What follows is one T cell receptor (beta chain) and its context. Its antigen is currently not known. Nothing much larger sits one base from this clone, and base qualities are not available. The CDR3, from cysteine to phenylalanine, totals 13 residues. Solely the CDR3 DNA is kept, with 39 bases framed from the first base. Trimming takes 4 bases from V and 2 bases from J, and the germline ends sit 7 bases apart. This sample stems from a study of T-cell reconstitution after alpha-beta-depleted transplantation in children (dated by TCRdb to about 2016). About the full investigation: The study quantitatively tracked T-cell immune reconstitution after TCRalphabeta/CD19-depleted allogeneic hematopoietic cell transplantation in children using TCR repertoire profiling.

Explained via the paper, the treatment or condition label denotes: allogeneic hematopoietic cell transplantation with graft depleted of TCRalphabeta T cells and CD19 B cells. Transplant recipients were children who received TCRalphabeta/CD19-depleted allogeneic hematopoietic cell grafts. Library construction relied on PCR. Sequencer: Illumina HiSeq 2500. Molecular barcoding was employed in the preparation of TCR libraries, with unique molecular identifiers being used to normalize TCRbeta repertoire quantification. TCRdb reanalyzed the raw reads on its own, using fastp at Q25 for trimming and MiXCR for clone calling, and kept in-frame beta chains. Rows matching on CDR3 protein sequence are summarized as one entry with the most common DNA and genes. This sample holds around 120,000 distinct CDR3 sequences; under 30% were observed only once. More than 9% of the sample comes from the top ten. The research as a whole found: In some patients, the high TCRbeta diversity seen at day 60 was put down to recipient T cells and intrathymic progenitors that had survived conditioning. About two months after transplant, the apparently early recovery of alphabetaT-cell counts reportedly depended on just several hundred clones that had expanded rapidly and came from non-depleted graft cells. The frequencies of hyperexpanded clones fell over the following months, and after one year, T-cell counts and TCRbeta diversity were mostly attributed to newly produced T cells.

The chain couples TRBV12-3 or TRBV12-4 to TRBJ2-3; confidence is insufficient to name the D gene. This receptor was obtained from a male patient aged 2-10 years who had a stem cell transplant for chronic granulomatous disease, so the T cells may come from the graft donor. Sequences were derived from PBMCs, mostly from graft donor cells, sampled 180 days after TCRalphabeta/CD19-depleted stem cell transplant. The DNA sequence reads TGTGCCAGCAGTTGGGGTTTCACAGATACGCAGTATTTT. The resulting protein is CASSWGFTDTQYF.